This TCR beta chain stems from a study of control samples from healthy donors and cancer patients. Looked up from germline, CDR1 is MDHEN and CDR2 is SYDVKM. The V gene lost 0 bases and the J gene lost 2 bases, with 11 bases spanning the gap. CDR3 length equals 15 residues. The protocol was immunoSEQ multiplex PCR, while the TCRdb copy is restricted to in-frame clones and leaves out a portion. The sample records 90,000 to 120,000 clones, approximately 84% being singletons. Sequences were obtained from blood. The receptor's source is a man aged 18 to 30 in good health. The gene calls are TRBV28 and TRBJ2-7; D is perhaps TRBD2 (6 bases). The CDR3 spells CASSLWEGRPYEQYF. The CDR3 nucleotides read TGTGCCAGCAGTTTATGGGAGGGTAGACCCTACGAGCAGTACTTC.